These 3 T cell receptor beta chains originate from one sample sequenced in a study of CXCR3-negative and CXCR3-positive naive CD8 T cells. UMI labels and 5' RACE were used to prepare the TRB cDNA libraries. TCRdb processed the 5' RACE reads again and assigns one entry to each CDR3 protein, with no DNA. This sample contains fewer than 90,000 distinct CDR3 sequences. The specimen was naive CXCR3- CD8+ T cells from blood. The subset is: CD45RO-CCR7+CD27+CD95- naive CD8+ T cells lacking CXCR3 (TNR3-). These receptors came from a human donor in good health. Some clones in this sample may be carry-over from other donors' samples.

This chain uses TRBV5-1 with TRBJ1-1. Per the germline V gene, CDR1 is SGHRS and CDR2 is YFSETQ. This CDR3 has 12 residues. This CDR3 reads CASSLGDTEAFF.

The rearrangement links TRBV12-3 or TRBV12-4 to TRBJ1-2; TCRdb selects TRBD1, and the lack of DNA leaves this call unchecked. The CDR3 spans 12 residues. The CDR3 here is CASSFSSTDCTF.

This CDR3 is CASSQAGSGGELYGYTF. The gene calls are TRBV4-1 and TRBJ1-2; there is no DNA to check the TCRdb D call of TRBD1. The germline V gene has CDR1 MGHRA and CDR2 YSYEKL. This CDR3 contains 17 residues.